Sequencing of this T cell receptor beta chain was carried out in a study of T cell responses to AZD1222 COVID-19 vaccine. General observations from the study: Along spike, vaccine-associated CD4 TCRs were found throughout, with dominance at 160-218 and 743-854. After two AZD1222 doses, spike-specific TCR breadth and depth rose versus day 0. Only a handful of AZD1222 recipients, more than 5 in all, had baseline seropositivity. Donors were mostly white British, more females; clonal diversity possibly underestimated.

About this clone itself: The target antigen is unknown.

Assay used: immunoSEQ multiplex PCR; TCRdb lists only in-frame clones, some missing. The sample shows over 70,000 clones, more than 60% of them seen only once. Looked up from germline, CDR1 is GTSNPN and CDR2 is SVGIG (reference sequence). This CDR3 has 16 residues. V lost 1 base to trimming and J lost 0 bases, with 15 bases between them. The source material was peripheral blood, sampled 28 days after the second dose of the MenACWY control vaccine. This chain connects TRBV30 to TRBJ1-1; the D is unclear. The receptor was derived from an adult who received the MenACWY meningococcal vaccine as a control. CDR3 bases: TGTGCCTGGAGTGAGAGGCGCGGGATCATGAACACTGAAGCTTTCTTT. Protein: CAWSERRGIMNTEAFF.